The subject of this entry is one T cell receptor beta chain. In TCRdb, the 5' RACE reads were re-called with MiXCR into one record per CDR3 protein. The sample includes some 37,000 distinct CDR3 sequences, 15% to 20% of them seen just once. The data are from a study of CD8 T cells in ankylosing spondylitis. In germline, CDR1 is SQVTM, CDR2 ANQGSEA. Germline trimming cut 3 bases from V and 5 bases from J; bases unmatched to any gene: 7. This CDR3 comprises 13 residues. The sequenced material came from blood. The origin of this receptor is a male donor with ankylosing spondylitis or in good health (not recorded which). The V gene is TRBV29-1, the J gene TRBJ2-7; 7 positions agree with TRBD2. The CDR3 bases are TGCAGCGTTGATCTAGCGGAGTCCGACGAGCAGTACTTC. Its protein is CSVDLAESDEQYF.